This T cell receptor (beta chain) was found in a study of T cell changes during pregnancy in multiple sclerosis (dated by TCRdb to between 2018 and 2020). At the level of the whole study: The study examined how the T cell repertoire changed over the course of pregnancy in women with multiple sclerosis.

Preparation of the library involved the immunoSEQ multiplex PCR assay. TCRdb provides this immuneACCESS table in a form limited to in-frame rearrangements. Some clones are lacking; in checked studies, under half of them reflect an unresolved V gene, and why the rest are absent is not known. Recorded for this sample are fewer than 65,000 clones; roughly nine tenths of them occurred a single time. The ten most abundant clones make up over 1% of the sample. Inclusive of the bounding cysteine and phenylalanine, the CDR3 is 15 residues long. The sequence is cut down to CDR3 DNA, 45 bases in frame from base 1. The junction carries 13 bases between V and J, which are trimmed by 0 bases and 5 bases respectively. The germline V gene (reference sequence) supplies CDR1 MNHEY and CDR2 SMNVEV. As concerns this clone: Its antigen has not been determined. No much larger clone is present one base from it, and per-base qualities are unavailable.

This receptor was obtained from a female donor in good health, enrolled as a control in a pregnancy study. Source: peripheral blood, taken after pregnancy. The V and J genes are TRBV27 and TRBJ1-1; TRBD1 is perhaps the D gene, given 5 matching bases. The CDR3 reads CASSLSGGAGTEAFF. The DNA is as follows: TGTGCCAGCAGTTTATCGGGGGGTGCAGGAACTGAAGCTTTCTTT.